The 14 T cell receptor beta chains in this list originate from one sample, sequenced in a study of beta chain features in type 1 diabetes. Since all of the isolated RNA was reverse transcribed, expressed TCRB transcripts were what got sequenced. Data came from immunoSEQ multiplex PCR; TCRdb stores just in-frame clones and leaves some out. The table shows 130,000 to 150,000 clones, with approximately 9.2% occurring only once. The sample consisted of central memory CD4+ T cells from blood. These receptor sequences come from a man between 18 and 35 years old in good health.

The chain recombines TRBV10-1 with TRBJ2-1; 11 bases agree with TRBD2. CDR1 and CDR2 (germline): WNHNN, SYGVQD (reference sequence). This CDR3 is built from 15 residues. Trimming at V came to 6 bases and at J to 5 bases, leaving 6 bases not matched to a gene. CDR3 loop: CASSELAGGHNEQFF. The DNA of the CDR3 is TGCGCCAGCAGCGAGCTAGCGGGGGGCCACAATGAGCAGTTCTTC.

This clone was picked up a small number of times. The chain links TRBV18 to TRBJ2-7, with 7 bases matching TRBD1. This CDR3 is 13 amino acids long. After removal of 4 bases from V and 5 bases from J, the junction contained 5 bases not matched to a gene. Germline CDR1 and CDR2: KGHSH and LQKENI. Written as DNA, the CDR3 is TGTGCCAGCTCACGAGGGCAGGGGGACGAGCAGTACTTC. It yields the protein CASSRGQGDEQYF.

This clone has more than one count but fewer than ten. This chain links TRBV7-9 with TRBJ2-7, with TRBD1 matching over 7 bases. The V gene end was trimmed by 5 bases and the J gene end by 6 bases; junction bases not matched to a gene: 7. Germline V CDR1 and CDR2: SEHNR, FQNEAQ (reference sequence). The CDR3 consists of 13 residues. The CDR3 reads CASSPYTGVEQYF. As DNA, the CDR3 is TGTGCCAGCAGCCCGTACACAGGGGTCGAGCAGTACTTC.

The chain combines TRBV4-1 with TRBJ1-2, with a tentative D call TRBD1 (5 bases). Germline assignment: CDR1 MGHRA and CDR2 YSYEKL. V lost 1 base to trimming and J lost 0 bases, with 9 bases between them. This CDR3 comprises 15 residues. CDR3 coding DNA: TGCGCCAGCAGCCAAGGCAGCAGGGCTAACTATGGCTACACCTTC. Protein sequence: CASSQGSRANYGYTF.

This clone was observed a handful of times. V is TRBV7-3 and J is TRBJ2-3; the match to TRBD2 covers 7 bases. There are 15 residues in the CDR3. The V gene's germline CDR1 is SGHTA and CDR2 FQGTGA. With 6 bases clipped from V and 5 bases from J, the junction kept 11 bases outside the gene matches. DNA for the CDR3: TGTGCCAGCAGTTTAGGAGGCGGGGGTAAAGATACGCAGTATTTT. This gives the protein CASSLGGGGKDTQYF.

This clone appeared many times. The chain has TRBV10-3 and TRBJ1-2; maybe TRBD1 (5 bases). In germline, CDR1 is ENHRY, CDR2 SYGVKD. The ends were cut back, 4 bases at V and 6 bases at J, with 12 bases in the middle. The length of the CDR3 is 13 residues. CDR3 residues: CAISVAGRDGYTF. In DNA, the CDR3 is TGTGCCATCAGTGTGGCAGGGCGAGATGGCTACACCTTC.

This clone was seen a handful of times. V usage is TRBV9 and J usage is TRBJ2-5; 7 bases match TRBD1. V lost 3 bases, J lost 1 base, and 6 bases stayed unmatched. Germline V gene lookup returns CDR1 SGDLS and CDR2 YYNGEE. There are 15 residues in the CDR3. DNA for the CDR3: TGTGCCAGCAGCGCGGGACAGAGTTTCCAAGAGACCCAGTACTTC. This gives the protein CASSAGQSFQETQYF.

This clone was found a few times. The chain employs TRBV5-1 and TRBJ2-3; TRBD1 matches 8 bases. This CDR3 region has 14 residues. Germline CDR1 SGHRS, CDR2 YFSETQ. The V gene end was trimmed by 5 bases and the J gene end by 2 bases; junction bases not matched to a gene: 4. The CDR3 loop reads CASRLTGVTDTQYF. In nucleotides, the CDR3 is TGCGCCAGCAGACTGACAGGGGTCACAGATACGCAGTATTTT.

This sequence joins TRBV5-1 and TRBJ2-3; 10 bases match TRBD2. V was pared by 4 bases and J by 4 bases, with 6 bases of the junction left unmatched. CDR3 length: 15 amino acids. Germline V gene lookup returns CDR1 SGHRS and CDR2 YFSETQ. This CDR3 is CASSKGLAPSDTQYF. The CDR3 DNA follows: TGCGCCAGCAGCAAGGGACTAGCGCCTTCAGATACGCAGTATTTT.

This chain links TRBV28 with TRBJ1-3, with D unclear. V was pared by 7 bases and J by 4 bases, with 14 bases between. The CDR3 sequence is 14 residues long. Germline-derived CDR1 and CDR2 are MDHEN and SYDVKM. The CDR3 coding sequence is TGTGCCAGCACCATTGGAGGGCCCGGAAACACCATATATTTT. Translation: CASTIGGPGNTIYF.

This clone has a count of ten or more. This chain joins TRBV7-9 and TRBJ1-6, with 8 bases identical to TRBD1. The trim removed 4 bases at V and 8 bases at J, leaving 10 bases unmatched. This CDR3 comprises 16 residues. Germline V gene data show CDR1 as SEHNR and CDR2 as FQNEAQ (reference sequence). CDR3 bases: TGTGCCAGCAGCTCCTCCGGACAGGGATGGCATTCACCCCTCCACTTT. Translation: CASSSSGQGWHSPLHF.

A few counts support this clone. This chain uses TRBV9 with TRBJ2-1; TRBD2 matches at 13 bases. With 3 bases clipped from V and 9 bases from J, the junction kept 6 bases outside the gene matches. The CDR3 covers 15 residues. Looked up from germline, CDR1 is SGDLS and CDR2 is YYNGEE. The CDR3 protein is CASSALAGGPVEQFF. CDR3 DNA: TGTGCCAGCAGCGCACTAGCGGGGGGGCCCGTTGAGCAGTTCTTC.

The sample holds a few counts of this clone. The genes are TRBV7-2 and TRBJ2-1; D is possibly TRBD1 (6 bases). The CDR3 has 16 amino acids. Trimming pared 5 bases from V and 7 bases from J, leaving 21 bases between. The germline gives CDR1 SGHTA, CDR2 FQGNSA. Here the CDR3 reads CASSARQGWINNEQFF. DNA for the CDR3: TGTGCCAGCAGCGCCCGCCAGGGGTGGATAAATAATGAGCAGTTCTTC.

This clone has a count of ten or more. Distinct nucleotide sequences in the sample also encode this CDR3. The chain couples TRBV30 to TRBJ2-7; 13 bases agree with TRBD2. The germline V gene has CDR1 GTSNPN and CDR2 SVGIG (reference sequence). The ends lost 2 bases at V and 2 bases at J; junction bases unmatched: 3. The CDR3 runs 15 residues. CDR3 nucleotide sequence: TGTGCCTGGAGTAGACTAGCGGGGGGCACCTACGAGCAGTACTTC. This gives the protein CAWSRLAGGTYEQYF.